What follows describes a single T cell receptor (beta chain). Antigen unknown. The data belong to a study of beta chain features in type 1 diabetes. For the study at large: Sorted cells examined across all samples numbered around 100 million. Study outcomes and limitations: Among patients, naive, central memory and Treg TCRB repertoires appeared more similar than among healthy donors. Cells that show high TCR expression could be over-represented by cDNA sequencing. These data did not resolve whether HLA type affects TCRB rearrangement.

V was pared by 0 bases and J by 2 bases, with 4 bases of the junction left unmatched. This CDR3 region has 16 residues. The germline CDR1 and CDR2 sequences are LNHNV and YYDKDF (reference sequence). Investigators reverse transcribed all isolated RNA, so they sequenced expressed TCRB transcripts. The table came from immunoSEQ multiplex PCR; TCRdb's copy has only in-frame clones and leaves some out. The sample has 220,000 or so clones, about 70% seen once. This chain links TRBV15 with TRBJ2-7; 10 nucleotides match TRBD2. The origin of this receptor is a young man in good health. What was sequenced was naive CD4+ T cells from blood. CDR3 DNA: TGTGCCACCAGCAGAGAAGGGCTAGCGGGGGCCTACGAGCAGTACTTC. Its translation is CATSREGLAGAYEQYF.